Listed below are T cell receptor beta chains from one sample, sequenced in a study of cytomegalovirus exposure and HLA in healthy donors. Some clones are missing from TCRdb's copy, which holds only in-frame ones; the method was immunoSEQ multiplex PCR. The sample holds around 61,000 clones; 65% to 70% are singletons and the top ten take roughly 17%. The source material was PBMCs. These receptors all come from a man aged 40-49 years in good health and CMV-seropositive. The conserved cysteine and the conserved F or W are not part of the CDR3 here. A D gene is named only where the DNA matches it firmly.

D,J,V,CDR3
TRBD1,TRBJ1-1,TRBV5-6,ASSAPGQTSEAF
.,TRBJ2-5,TRBV5-4,ASSSARVGKTQY
TRBD2,TRBJ2-1,TRBV6-4,ASSPTSGGANEQF
TRBD1,TRBJ1-2,TRBV6-5,ASRRTGGLTDGYT
.,TRBJ1-1,TRBV9,ASSAGRGTEAF
.,TRBJ1-3,TRBV19,ATANGNTIY
.,TRBJ2-2,TRBV9,ASSVDSERGELF
.,TRBJ1-2,TRBV7-2,ASSYYITGLEGYT
.,TRBJ2-7,TRBV6-1,ASSDGNYEQY
TRBD2,TRBJ2-1,TRBV7-8,ASSQSGGSYNEQF
TRBD1,TRBJ2-1,TRBV6-1,ASITGVKPF
.,TRBJ2-7,TRBV13,ASSLPGSYEQY
.,TRBJ1-2,TRBV27,ASSLSGGHGYT
.,TRBJ2-3,TRBV4-2,ASSLDRTDTQY
.,TRBJ2-5,TRBV5-4,ASSLGGQLQETQY
.,TRBJ2-7,TRBV29-1,SVDGGVASYEQY
TRBD1,TRBJ2-7,TRBV7-8,ASRPGQGSYEQY
TRBD2,TRBJ2-5,TRBV27,ASSSFLGGETQY
TRBD2,TRBJ2-5,TRBV6-6,ASSGTAGETRY
TRBD2,TRBJ2-3,TRBV27,ASGSGVVAGPPTDTQY
.,TRBJ1-5,TRBV7-2,ASSLDWQNYQPQH
TRBD2,TRBJ2-7,TRBV6-5,ASSSFGGVIRYEQY
.,TRBJ2-3,TRBV27,ASSFSPDTQY
.,TRBJ2-1,TRBV7-2,ASSITLSYNEQF
.,TRBJ1-5,TRBV4-1,ASSQRTEDQPQH
TRBD1,TRBJ2-1,TRBV4-3,ASSQQSTGEMRQF
TRBD1,TRBJ1-1,TRBV9,ASSVGDRYAEAF
.,TRBJ2-5,TRBV7-2,ASSLSWGVETQY
.,TRBJ1-5,TRBV12-5,ASEWDTPWGGVHNQPQH
TRBD2,TRBJ2-4,TRBV25-1,ASSESTSGGPKLQY
.,TRBJ2-2,TRBV30,AWSVPLFLENTGELF
.,TRBJ2-7,TRBV5-1,ASSPAPGLSGEQY
.,TRBJ2-2,TRBV5-1,ASSFSSDGELF